This T cell receptor (beta chain) originates from a study of T cell repertoires in aging, cancer and after chemotherapy. Study-level background: Healthy donor repertoires were recorded over several months to years and showed clear clonal overlap.

Study-wide results and caveats: Immunological memory after chemotherapy cannot be judged from the repertoire data. Loss of evenness, beyond lost richness, contributed to age-related TCR diversity decline in cancer patients.

Rearranged V-D-J TRB sequences were amplified with a mixed TRB-A/B primer pool. A single record per CDR3 protein comes from TCRdb applying MiXCR to the multiplex PCR reads. The repertoire holds fewer than 20,000 distinct CDR3 sequences, about 50% seen once, with 8% to 11% in the top ten. Peripheral blood genomic DNA, not sorted cells or RNA, was the template. On this clonotype: Antigen unknown.

The material sequenced was blood. The receptor's source is a human donor in good health.

CDR3 in amino acids: CATSREVGGSNEKLFF. The CDR3 nucleotides read TGTGCCACCAGCAGAGAGGTTGGGGGATCAAATGAAAAACTGTTTTTT. V is TRBV15 and J is TRBJ1-4, with a tentative D call TRBD1 (5 bases). Trimming shortened V by 0 bases and J by 5 bases, and 13 bases separated the two germline ends. CDR1 and CDR2 (germline): LNHNV, YYDKDF (reference sequence). The CDR3 extends over 16 amino acids.